These 31 T cell receptor beta chains originate from one sample sequenced in a study of T cell repertoires in cytomegalovirus infection. Using its own MiXCR run on the reads, TCRdb lists one record per CDR3 protein. Of around 300,000 distinct CDR3 sequences listed, around 20% are singletons. Their cognate antigens are unknown. The sample in question was cultured PBMCs, obtained from culture after CMV antigen stimulation. All receptors come from a human donor in good health (CMV status not recorded). Some clones in this sample may be carry-over from other donors' samples.

V is TRBV4-3 and J is TRBJ1-4; the D gene is possibly TRBD1 (5 bases). The CDR3 is 16 amino acids. In germline, CDR1 is LGHNA, CDR2 YSLEER. V shed 1 base and J shed 3 bases, with 12 bases lying between them. The CDR3 DNA reads TGCGCCAGCAGCCAAGGTGTGGGGGTGGCTAATGAAAAACTGTTTTTT. Its protein is CASSQGVGVANEKLFF.

The table lists this clonotype with a few counts. The chain joins TRBV11-2 to TRBJ2-2; D is undetermined. The CDR3 has 14 residues. Trimming shortened V by 2 bases and J by 3 bases, and 7 bases separated the two germline ends. Germline V gene lookup returns CDR1 SGHAT and CDR2 FQNNGV. CDR3 in amino acids: CASSLYADTGELFF. CDR3 nucleotide sequence: TGTGCCAGCAGCTTATACGCTGACACCGGGGAGCTGTTTTTT.

The chain combines TRBV7-8 with TRBJ1-1, with D perhaps TRBD1 (5 bases). This CDR3 is 16 amino acids long. V was cut by 5 bases and J by 6 bases, with 22 bases left in between. Germline V gene lookup returns CDR1 SGHVS and CDR2 FQNEAQ. The CDR3 protein is CASSPREAGMRPEAFF. Here the CDR3 DNA reads TGTGCCAGCAGCCCCAGGGAAGCGGGTATGAGACCTGAAGCTTTCTTT.

This rearrangement joins TRBV7-9 to TRBJ2-1; D remains unclear. CDR1 and CDR2 from the germline V gene are SEHNR and FQNEAQ (reference sequence). Trimming cost V 4 bases and J 8 bases, with 6 bases left between them. The CDR3 contains 11 residues. CDR3 nucleotides: TGTGCCAGCAGCTCTACGGATGAGCAGTTCTTC. This encodes CASSSTDEQFF.

This clonotype was seen a few times. The chain carries TRBV7-2 and TRBJ1-1, with a weak D call TRBD1 (5 bases). V lost 5 bases and J lost 7, with 17 bases in between. The CDR3 loop spans 14 amino acids. Per germline, CDR1 SGHTA and CDR2 FQGNSA. CDR3: CASSEQAAAFEAFF. The CDR3 DNA sequence: TGTGCCAGCAGCGAACAGGCCGCCGCTTTTGAAGCTTTCTTT.

The V call is TRBV24-1, the J call TRBJ2-1; 7 bases fit TRBD2. Germline CDR1 KGHDR, CDR2 SFDVKD. Losses at the gene ends were 5 bases for V and 2 bases for J; bases not matched to a gene: 14. CDR3 length: 18 residues. CDR3 protein: CATSVTSGTSETYNEQFF. The CDR3 coding sequence is TGTGCCACCAGTGTTACGTCCGGTACTAGCGAGACCTACAATGAGCAGTTCTTC.

This clonotype showed up many times. The chain has TRBV12-3 or TRBV12-4 and TRBJ2-7; D is undetermined. The V end was cut by 3 bases, the J end by 6 bases, with 9 bases between. The CDR3 is 12 residues long. CDR3 sequence reads: CASSFGGPEQYF. The CDR3 bases are TGTGCCAGCAGTTTCGGTGGGCCCGAGCAGTACTTC.

The chain carries TRBV24-1 and TRBJ2-7; no reliable D call. Germline CDR1 KGHDR, CDR2 SFDVKD. This CDR3 has 13 residues. V lost 0 bases to trimming and J lost 3 bases, with 5 bases between them. The CDR3 DNA follows: TGTGCCACCAGTGATTTGGGCGGCTACGAGCAGTACTTC. This encodes CATSDLGGYEQYF.

The genes are TRBV20-1 and TRBJ2-5, with 8 bases fitting TRBD2. Germline CDR1 and CDR2: DFQATT and SNEGSKA (reference sequence). The CDR3 contains 17 residues. V was pared by 4 bases and J by 2 bases, with 15 bases of the junction left unmatched. The CDR3 region is CSATAEIGTRRQETQYF. The CDR3 nucleotides read TGCAGTGCTACGGCTGAAATTGGGACTAGAAGGCAAGAGACCCAGTACTTC.

The chain recombines TRBV10-3 with TRBJ2-7, with 8 bases aligning to TRBD2. This CDR3 spans 14 amino acids. CDR1 and CDR2 from the germline V gene are ENHRY and SYGVKD. Unmatched junction bases numbered 10, after V lost 6 bases and J lost 6 bases. CDR3 region: CAISPGHRGGEQYF. The CDR3 region has the DNA TGTGCCATCAGCCCGGGACACCGGGGGGGCGAGCAGTACTTC.

In regard to this clonotype: A much more abundant neighbour one base away suggests this may be a read error. CDR3 region: CASSLGTGYGNAIYF. CDR3 sequence (DNA): TGTGCCAGCAGCTTAGGGACAGGGTATGGAAACGCCATATATTTT. The chain couples TRBV7-2 to TRBJ1-3, with 8 bases aligning to TRBD1. This CDR3 has 15 amino acids. CDR1 and CDR2 from the germline V gene are SGHTA and FQGNSA.

V usage is TRBV15 and J usage is TRBJ1-1, with D hard to call. The V gene lost 0 bases and the J gene lost 7 bases, with 6 bases spanning the gap. The CDR3 sequence is 12 residues long. The germline CDR1 and CDR2 sequences are LNHNV and YYDKDF (reference sequence). The CDR3 DNA sequence: TGTGCCACCAGCAGAGAGGTCAATGAAGCTTTCTTT. The encoded protein is CATSREVNEAFF.

The chain couples TRBV7-9 to TRBJ2-5, with 9 bases that match TRBD1. J gave up 5 bases and V 5 bases, and 6 bases lay outside the gene matches. CDR3 length: 14 amino acids. CDR1 is SEHNR, CDR2 FQNEAQ, per germline (reference sequence). The DNA for the CDR3 is TGTGCCAGCAGCCTCTTAGGACAGGGGGAGACCCAGTACTTC. Translating it yields CASSLLGQGETQYF.

This clonotype was detected only a few times. The chain employs TRBV10-3 and TRBJ2-7; D call uncertain. Germline values: CDR1 ENHRY, CDR2 SYGVKD. V shed 0 bases and J shed 5 bases, with 5 bases lying between them. This CDR3 comprises 12 residues. CDR3 residues: CAISESLNEQYV. In DNA, the CDR3 is TGTGCCATCAGTGAGTCCCTTAACGAGCAGTACGTC.

This clonotype has only a few counts. The rearrangement links TRBV7-3 to TRBJ2-7; 11 bases map to TRBD1. The CDR3 contains 14 residues. Germline CDR1 SGHTA, CDR2 FQGTGA. V was pared by 5 bases and J by 5 bases, with 5 bases of the junction left unmatched. CDR3 coding DNA: TGTGCCAGCAGCCTAAGGGACAGGGGGGACGAGCAGTACTTC. This translates into CASSLRDRGDEQYF.

The chain uses TRBV19 and TRBJ1-3; D not certain. Germline CDR1 and CDR2: LNHDA and SQIVND (reference sequence). The CDR3 loop spans 14 amino acids. V was cut by 7 bases and J by 4 bases, with 14 bases left in between. In nucleotides, the CDR3 is TGTGCCAGTATGACGGACGGAGGGGGAAACACCATATATTTT. It translates to CASMTDGGGNTIYF. The full variable domain, with the rest looked up from reference TRBV19 and TRBJ1-3, is DGGITQSPKYLFRKEGQNVTLSCEQNLNHDAMYWYRQDPGQGLRLIYYSQIVNDFQKGDIAEGYSVSREKKESFPLTVTSAQKNPTAFYLCASMTDGGGNTIYFGEGSWLTVV.

This clonotype was counted a single time. The V and J genes are TRBV6-8 and TRBJ1-4; weak D call: TRBD1 (6 bases). This CDR3 is 16 amino acids long. The V and J ends lost 6 bases and 2 bases respectively, with 16 bases between them. Germline V lookup: CDR1 MNHGY, CDR2 SAAAGT. CDR3: CASRGWGAGTNEKLFF. DNA of the CDR3: TGTGCCAGCAGGGGATGGGGGGCGGGGACTAATGAAAAACTGTTTTTT.

The CDR3 is CASSDREEGYEQYF. CDR3 DNA: TGTGCCAGCAGTGACAGGGAGGAAGGGTACGAGCAGTACTTC. The rearrangement uses TRBV6-2 or TRBV6-3 and TRBJ2-7; a possible D gene is TRBD1 (7 bases). In germline, CDR1 is MNHEY, CDR2 SVGEGT. This CDR3 is built from 14 residues. Trimming took 5 bases from V and 4 from J, leaving 15 bases between them.

This clonotype was counted only a few times. The genes are TRBV29-1 and TRBJ1-5; D is uncertain. The CDR3 has 13 residues. The V end was cut by 5 bases, the J end by 2 bases, with 10 bases between. Germline V gene lookup returns CDR1 SQVTM and CDR2 ANQGSEA. The CDR3 sequence: CSVREGGNQPQHF. DNA of the CDR3: TGCAGCGTTCGGGAGGGAGGCAATCAGCCCCAGCATTTT.

The sample holds a few counts of this clonotype. The V and J genes are TRBV4-1 and TRBJ1-2; 9 nucleotides align to TRBD1. The length of the CDR3 is 14 residues. Germline CDR1 reads MGHRA; CDR2 reads YSYEKL. The J segment lost 8 bases and the V segment lost 3 bases, leaving 7 bases of the junction unmatched. CDR3 region: CASSHPGTGRGYTF. As DNA, the CDR3 is TGCGCCAGCAGCCACCCTGGGACAGGGCGAGGCTACACCTTC.

The table lists this clonotype with many counts. The CDR3 DNA is TGTGCCAGCAGCCCCGCGCGGGTCAGCACAGATACGCAGTATTTT. This encodes CASSPARVSTDTQYF. This chain uses TRBV7-2 with TRBJ2-3, with D tentatively TRBD2 (5 bases). This CDR3 comprises 15 residues. V was cut by 5 bases and J by 0 bases, with 12 bases left in between. The germline gives CDR1 SGHTA, CDR2 FQGNSA. The full variable domain, in which reference TRBV7-2 and TRBJ2-3 provide the parts outside the CDR3, is GAGVSQSPSNKVTEKGKDVELRCDPISGHTALYWYRQSLGQGLEFLIYFQGNSAPDKSGLPSDRFSAERTGGSVSTLTIQRTQQEDSAVYLCASSPARVSTDTQYFGPGTRLTVL.

The chain recombines TRBV28 with TRBJ2-5, with no clear D. CDR1 is MDHEN and CDR2 is SYDVKM in the germline V gene. The length of the CDR3 is 13 residues. V was pared by 3 bases and J by 9 bases, with 14 bases between. Here the CDR3 reads CASSLSLPRAQYF. The CDR3 DNA reads TGTGCCAGCAGTTTGAGTCTACCCCGTGCCCAGTACTTC.

This clonotype has more than one count but fewer than ten. V gene TRBV6-2 or TRBV6-3 combines with J gene TRBJ2-7; 8 bases are a match to TRBD1. From germline, CDR1 is MNHEY and CDR2 SVGEGT. V shed 10 bases, J shed 3 bases, and the junction held 5 bases outside the gene matches. The CDR3 totals 12 residues. The CDR3, as DNA: TGTGCCACCGGACAGGGCGGCTACGAGCAGTACTTC. Protein product: CATGQGGYEQYF.

The J gene is TRBJ2-5, the V gene TRBV15, with 12 nucleotides matching TRBD2. V was clipped by 0 bases and J by 1 base; unmatched bases: 9. Germline V gives CDR1 LNHNV, CDR2 YYDKDF (reference sequence). The CDR3 is 19 amino acids. DNA for the CDR3: TGTGCCACCAGCAGAGATTTGACTAGCGGGAGTAGATCCCAAGAGACCCAGTACTTC. This sequence encodes CATSRDLTSGSRSQETQYF.

The chain employs TRBV11-2 and TRBJ2-7; 7 nucleotides match TRBD2. The CDR3 loop spans 14 amino acids. The germline gives CDR1 SGHAT, CDR2 FQNNGV. V lost 5 bases, J lost 0 bases, and 4 bases stayed unmatched. CDR3: CASSRDYTSYEQYV. CDR3 bases: TGTGCCAGCAGCCGGGACTATACCTCCTACGAGCAGTACGTC.

This clonotype has at least ten counts. This chain joins TRBV7-2 and TRBJ2-5; the match to TRBD2 covers 10 bases. Germline CDR1 is SGHTA and CDR2 is FQGNSA. With V trimmed by 5 bases and J by 3 bases, 15 bases remained unmatched. The CDR3 covers 18 residues. The CDR3 sequence: CASSPNPGLASSKETQYF. CDR3 coding DNA: TGTGCCAGCAGCCCTAATCCGGGACTAGCGAGCTCGAAAGAGACCCAGTACTTC.

This clonotype was seen a few times. The chain is built from TRBV6-5 and TRBJ2-1, with TRBD2 matching over 11 bases. This CDR3 region has 15 residues. Trimming took 6 bases from V and 2 from J; bases not matched to a gene: 3. In germline, CDR1 is MNHEY, CDR2 SVGAGI. Here the CDR3 DNA reads TGTGCCAGCAGACTAGCGGGAGTCACCTACAATGAGCAGTTCTTC. As protein: CASRLAGVTYNEQFF.

This clonotype was counted ten times or more. The chain links TRBV10-3 to TRBJ2-2; D might be TRBD1 or TRBD2, each matching 5 bases. This CDR3 region has 15 residues. Trimming removed 7 bases at V and 4 bases at J, with 16 bases between. Germline values: CDR1 ENHRY, CDR2 SYGVKD. The CDR3 sequence: CAITGSAGGTGELFF. The CDR3 region has the DNA TGTGCCATCACAGGGAGCGCCGGCGGCACCGGGGAGCTGTTTTTT.

The chain links TRBV19 to TRBJ1-4; the match to TRBD1 covers 12 bases. This CDR3 comprises 18 residues. From germline, CDR1 is LNHDA and CDR2 SQIVND (reference sequence). Germline trimming cut 9 bases from V and 3 bases from J; bases unmatched to any gene: 14. The DNA of the CDR3 is TGTGCCAGCGGGACAGGGGGCCATCCTTCACGGGCTAATGAAAAACTGTTTTTT. It yields the protein CASGTGGHPSRANEKLFF. Full variable domain (missing parts from reference TRBV19 and TRBJ1-4): DGGITQSPKYLFRKEGQNVTLSCEQNLNHDAMYWYRQDPGQGLRLIYYSQIVNDFQKGDIAEGYSVSREKKESFPLTVTSAQKNPTAFYLCASGTGGHPSRANEKLFFGSGTQLSVL.

The chain carries TRBV6-1 and TRBJ2-3; no clear D gene. The CDR3 is 15 residues long. Germline loops: CDR1 MNHNS, CDR2 SASEGT. V lost 4 bases and J lost 0, with 11 bases in between. The CDR3 nucleotides are TGTGCCAGCAGTGGGACCTTACTTAGCACAGATACGCAGTATTTT. This gives the protein CASSGTLLSTDTQYF.

This clonotype occurred many times. The chain carries TRBV7-2 and TRBJ2-1; 8 bases line up with TRBD2. The CDR3 spans 14 residues. Germline-derived CDR1 and CDR2 are SGHTA and FQGNSA. The junction had 5 bases not matched to a gene; V was cut back by 4 bases and J by 6 bases. CDR3 nucleotide sequence: TGTGCCAGCAGCTCGCGGGGGGAGGGCAATGAGCAGTTCTTC. The encoded protein is CASSSRGEGNEQFF.